This entry concerns a single T cell receptor (beta chain). These data originate in a study of blood T cell repertoires in COVID-19. Study information: The study drew acute and convalescent COVID-19 samples from the United States, Italy and Spain. PBMCs, B-cell-depleted T cells, or T cells were the source of the cDNA or gDNA that made up the material.

Authors' methods: Reference gene primers were amplified, and this amplification served to estimate nucleated cell counts. Sequencing was performed with immunoSEQ multiplex PCR; in TCRdb, only in-frame clones are kept and a portion is missing. Clone size and the V and J calls come from that table; the DNA yielded D and trimming. The data show over 85,000 clones, roughly 88% seen once. Per germline, CDR1 MNHEY and CDR2 SVGEGT. CDR3 length: 14 residues. The V and J ends lost 1 base and 1 base, in that order; junction bases with no gene match: 1. The sample consisted of peripheral blood. The TCR comes from a human donor in a cohort sampled during active COVID-19. The J gene is TRBJ2-7, the V gene TRBV6-2 or TRBV6-3; 7 nucleotides line up with TRBD2. CDR3 sequence reads: CASSYLGGSYEQYF. The CDR3 DNA reads TGTGCCAGCAGTTACTTGGGGGGGTCCTACGAGCAGTACTTC.